This TCR beta chain was retrieved from a study of blood T cell repertoires in COVID-19. Deletions cut 0 bases from V and 1 base from J, with 10 bases between. This CDR3 has 16 amino acids. Germline V lookup: CDR1 SGHTA, CDR2 FQGNSA. Profiling relied on immunoSEQ multiplex PCR, and the TCRdb table lists in-frame clones only, not all of them. The sample contains about 410,000 clones, 90% of which appear only once. This TCR derives from a man aged 18 to 29 who had recovered from COVID-19. Sample: PBMCs or T cells enriched from blood (not recorded which). V usage is TRBV7-2 and J usage is TRBJ2-1, with D perhaps matching TRBD1 (5 bases). The CDR3 protein is CASSLAPGQSYNEQFF. The CDR3, as DNA: TGTGCCAGCAGCTTAGCCCCAGGGCAATCCTACAATGAGCAGTTCTTC.